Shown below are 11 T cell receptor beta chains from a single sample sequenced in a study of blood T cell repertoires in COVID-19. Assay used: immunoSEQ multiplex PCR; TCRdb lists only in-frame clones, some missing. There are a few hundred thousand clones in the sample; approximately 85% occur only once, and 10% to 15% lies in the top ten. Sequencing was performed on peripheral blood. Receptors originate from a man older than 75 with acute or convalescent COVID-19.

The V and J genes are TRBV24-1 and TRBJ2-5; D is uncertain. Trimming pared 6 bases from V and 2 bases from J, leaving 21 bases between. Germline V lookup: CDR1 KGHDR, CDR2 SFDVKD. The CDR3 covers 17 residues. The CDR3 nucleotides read TGTGCCACCAGTTCATCCCCCGGGTTTTTTGATCAAGAGACCCAGTACTTC. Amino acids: CATSSSPGFFDQETQYF.

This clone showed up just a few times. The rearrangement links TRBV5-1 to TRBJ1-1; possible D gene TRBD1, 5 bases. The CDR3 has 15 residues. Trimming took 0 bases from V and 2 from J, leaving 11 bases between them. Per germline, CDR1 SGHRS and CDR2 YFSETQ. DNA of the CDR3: TGCGCCAGCAGCTTGGCCCGAGACAGCAACACTGAAGCTTTCTTT. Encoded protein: CASSLARDSNTEAFF.

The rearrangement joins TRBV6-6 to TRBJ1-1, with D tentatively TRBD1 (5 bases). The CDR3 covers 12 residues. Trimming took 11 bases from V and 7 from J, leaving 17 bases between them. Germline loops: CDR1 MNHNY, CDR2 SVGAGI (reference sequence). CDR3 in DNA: TGTGCCTCAAAAACGGGGCGGGGTGAAGCTTTCTTT. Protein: CASKTGRGEAFF.

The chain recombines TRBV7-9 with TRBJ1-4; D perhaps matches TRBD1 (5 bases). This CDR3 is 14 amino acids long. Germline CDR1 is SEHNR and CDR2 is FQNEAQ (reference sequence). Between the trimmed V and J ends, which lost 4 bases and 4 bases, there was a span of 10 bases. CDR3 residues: CASSWGDGNEKLFF. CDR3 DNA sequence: TGTGCCAGCAGCTGGGGGGACGGTAATGAAAAACTGTTTTTT.

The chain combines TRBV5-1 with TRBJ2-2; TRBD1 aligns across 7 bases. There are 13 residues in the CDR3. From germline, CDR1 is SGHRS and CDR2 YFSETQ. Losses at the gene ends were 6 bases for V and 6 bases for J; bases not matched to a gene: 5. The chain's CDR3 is CASTLDRAGELFF. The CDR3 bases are TGCGCCAGCACCCTTGACAGGGCCGGGGAGCTGTTTTTT. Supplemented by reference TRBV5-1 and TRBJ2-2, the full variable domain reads KAGVTQTPRYLIKTRGQQVTLSCSPISGHRSVSWYQQTPGQGLQFLFEYFSETQRNKGNFPGRFSGRQFSNSRSEMNVSTLELGDSALYLCASTLDRAGELFFGEGSRLTVL.

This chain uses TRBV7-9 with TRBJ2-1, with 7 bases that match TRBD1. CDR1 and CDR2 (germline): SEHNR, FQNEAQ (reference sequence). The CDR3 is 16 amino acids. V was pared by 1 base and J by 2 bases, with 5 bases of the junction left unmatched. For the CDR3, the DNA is TGTGCCAGCAGCTTAGGACAGGGAAGCACCTACAATGAGCAGTTCTTC. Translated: CASSLGQGSTYNEQFF.

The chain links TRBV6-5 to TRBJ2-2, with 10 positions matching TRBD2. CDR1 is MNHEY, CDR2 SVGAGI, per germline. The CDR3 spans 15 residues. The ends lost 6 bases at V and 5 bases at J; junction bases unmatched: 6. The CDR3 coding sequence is TGTGCCAGCAGCCCAAGCGGGGGGGATACCGGGGAGCTGTTTTTT. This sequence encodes CASSPSGGDTGELFF.

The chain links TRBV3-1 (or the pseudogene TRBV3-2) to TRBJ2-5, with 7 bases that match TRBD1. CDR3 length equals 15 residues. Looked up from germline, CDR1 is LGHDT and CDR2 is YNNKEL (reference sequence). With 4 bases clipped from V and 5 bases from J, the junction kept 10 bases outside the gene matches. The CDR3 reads CASSRWDSPEETQYF. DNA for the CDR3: TGTGCCAGCAGCCGATGGGACAGTCCGGAGGAGACCCAGTACTTC.

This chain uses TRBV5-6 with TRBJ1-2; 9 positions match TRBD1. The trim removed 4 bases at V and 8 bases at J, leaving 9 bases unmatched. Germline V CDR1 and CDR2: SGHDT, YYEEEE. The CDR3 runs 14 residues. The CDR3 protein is CASSPTGTGNGYTF. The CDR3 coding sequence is TGTGCCAGCAGCCCTACCGGGACAGGGAACGGCTACACCTTC.

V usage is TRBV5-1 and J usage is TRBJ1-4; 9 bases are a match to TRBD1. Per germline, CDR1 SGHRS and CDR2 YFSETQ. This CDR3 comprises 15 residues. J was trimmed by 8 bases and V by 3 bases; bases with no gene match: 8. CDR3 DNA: TGCGCCAGCAGCTCGACGGGACAGGGACGGGAAAAACTGTTTTTT. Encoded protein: CASSSTGQGREKLFF. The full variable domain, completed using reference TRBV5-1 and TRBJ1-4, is KAGVTQTPRYLIKTRGQQVTLSCSPISGHRSVSWYQQTPGQGLQFLFEYFSETQRNKGNFPGRFSGRQFSNSRSEMNVSTLELGDSALYLCASSSTGQGREKLFFGSGTQLSVL.

The CDR3 reads CASRRQGIAGELFF. The CDR3 region has the DNA TGTGCCAGCAGAAGACAGGGGATAGCCGGGGAGCTGTTTTTT. The J gene is TRBJ2-2, the V gene TRBV6-5; TRBD1 matches at 8 bases. J lost 6 bases, V lost 6 bases, and 6 bases had no gene match. This CDR3 has 14 amino acids. CDR1 is MNHEY and CDR2 is SVGAGI in the germline V gene.